The clone carrying this TCR beta chain was observed a handful of times. These data are taken from a study of blood T cell repertoires in COVID-19. Only in-frame clones appear in the TCRdb table, and some are missing; sequencing was by immunoSEQ multiplex PCR. The sample holds about 260,000 clones, approximately 91% seen once. The sequence was collected from a human donor in a cohort sampled during active COVID-19. The sequenced sample was peripheral blood.

Here the CDR3 reads CASRASGVYEQYF. The DNA of the CDR3 is TGTGCCAGCCGGGCTAGCGGGGTTTACGAGCAGTACTTC. V gene TRBV3-1 (or the pseudogene TRBV3-2) combines with J gene TRBJ2-7; 9 nucleotides align to TRBD2. This CDR3 has 13 amino acids. Germline loops: CDR1 LGHDT, CDR2 YNNKEL (reference sequence). After removal of 8 bases from V and 4 bases from J, the junction contained 6 bases not matched to a gene.